These T cell receptor beta chains were read from a single sample in a study of T cell changes during pregnancy in multiple sclerosis. Measured with immunoSEQ multiplex PCR; TCRdb has only the in-frame clones, and not every one. The sample holds under 40,000 clones; about nine tenths are singletons and the top ten take 4% to 5.5%. Specimen: peripheral blood, collected in the second trimester of pregnancy. The receptors here all came from a female donor in good health, enrolled as a control in a pregnancy study. Both conserved end residues are part of each CDR3. A D gene is named only where the DNA matches it firmly. Clone size appears in some rows only: once, few, many, or a class for an expanded clone.

>once|TRBJ2-5|-|TRBV27|14
CASSLSGYQETQYF
TGTGCCAGCAGCCTTAGCGGTTACCAAGAGACCCAGTACTTC
>-|TRBJ2-7|-|TRBV11-2|14
CASSRRGVGDEQYF
TGTGCCAGCAGCCGACGTGGAGTCGGGGACGAGCAGTACTTC
>-|TRBJ1-6|-|TRBV6-5|15
CASRPGSSYNSPLHF
TGTGCCAGCAGACCCGGGAGCTCCTATAATTCACCCCTCCACTTT
>-|TRBJ1-5|-|TRBV30|14
CAWSTGNGYQPQHF
TGTGCCTGGAGTACAGGGAATGGGTATCAGCCCCAGCATTTT
>-|TRBJ2-1|-|TRBV11-3|14
CASSLRSAGNEQFF
TGTGCCAGCAGCTTACGTAGCGCGGGTAATGAGCAGTTCTTC
>-|TRBJ2-5|TRBD1|TRBV7-3|15
CASSSSGTGEETQYF
TGTGCCAGCAGCTCATCCGGGACAGGGGAAGAGACCCAGTACTTC
>-|TRBJ1-2|-|TRBV27|13
CASSVSSSYGYTF
TGTGCCAGCAGTGTCTCGAGCTCCTATGGCTACACCTTC
>-|TRBJ1-1|-|TRBV7-8|15
CASSFSRTVSTEAFF
TGTGCCAGCAGCTTCTCTCGGACAGTAAGCACTGAAGCTTTCTTT
>-|TRBJ2-3|TRBD1|TRBV9|17
CASSPGREDRGADTQYF
TGTGCCAGCAGCCCAGGCCGTGAGGACAGGGGGGCAGATACGCAGTATTTT
>-|TRBJ1-1|-|TRBV4-1|14
CASSQDGFNTEAFF
TGCGCCAGCAGCCAAGACGGGTTTAACACTGAAGCTTTCTTT
>-|TRBJ2-5|-|TRBV6-4|14
CASSRGFPQETQYF
TGTGCCAGCAGTCGGGGATTCCCACAAGAGACCCAGTACTTC
>-|TRBJ1-4|-|TRBV18|16
CASSPQQGQGNEKLFF
TGTGCCAGCTCACCACAGCAGGGCCAAGGGAATGAAAAACTGTTTTTT